This entry describes one T cell receptor (beta chain). Its binding antigen is unknown. Base quality data are lacking; no much larger clone is found one base away. This sample was sequenced with an Illumina NovaSeq 6000. cDNA libraries for TCRalpha and TCRbeta were prepared by 5'RACE using constant-segment primers, with sample barcodes and unique molecular identifiers added. Trizol reagent was used to extract RNA from every sample. Amplification of the libraries took two PCR steps, and the second step added a second sample barcode plus Illumina TruSeq adapters. The libraries were sequenced on an Illumina NovaSeq using 2 x 150 bp paired-end reads. The study's processing was this. Demultiplexing of reads and collapsing into UMI-guided consensus sequences were performed with migec v1.2.7. Using mixcr v2.1.11, UMI consensuses were aligned to TRA and TRB V and J templates and then assembled into clonotypes. A clonotype was counted as expanded or contracted only when both edgeR and NoisET called the clonotype significant, with the noise models trained on biological replicates. For edgeR calls, a false discovery rate-adjusted p below 0.01 and a log2 fold-change threshold of 1 were applied. As an exploratory analysis of dynamics, max-normalized trajectories of the 1000 most abundant clonotypes were examined by PCA with hierarchical clustering. Separately sequenced CD4+ and CD8+ repertoires were used to assign a CD4 or CD8 phenotype to each responding clone. TCRdb took the public reads, trimmed them with fastp at Q25, ran MiXCR for clone calling and kept in-frame beta chains. One record per CDR3 amino acid sequence lists the most common genes and DNA. The V and J calls here are based on TCRdb, not the publication. The sample has about 430,000 distinct CDR3 sequences on record, approximately 25% of them singletons. The top ten constitute 7.5% to 10% of the sample.

The data derive from a study of T-cell memory formation after mild COVID-19 (TCRdb year 2021). With respect to the entire study: Most TCR sequence clusters were specific to one of the two donors. Two young, previously healthy adult volunteers, one female and one male, were included in the cohort. In a couple of donors, T-cell clones that expanded and contracted after mild COVID-19 were tracked by sequencing TCRalpha and TCRbeta repertoires over time.

Ficoll-Paque density gradient centrifugation was the method used to isolate PBMCs. Overall results and qualifications from the work: The detection of some responding clones in pre-infection memory suggests that pre-existing cross-reactive memory T cells joined the SARS-CoV-2 response. Only two mild cases were covered by the study, and larger cohorts that include severe cases with pre-infection samples were considered necessary. Contracting CD4+ clones turned up mainly in the CM and EM memory subsets, whereas EMRA was where CD8+ clones were enriched. Whether the second-wave clones peaking on day 37 were SARS-CoV-2 specific was not confirmed. Clones contracting from day 15 to 85 had balanced CD4/CD8 phenotypes, while a second wave expanding from day 15 to 37 was biased towards CD4+.

Including the terminal cysteine and phenylalanine, the CDR3 comprises 15 residues. The kept DNA is CDR3 alone, 45 bases in frame from the first base. According to the germline V gene (reference sequence), CDR1 reads LNHDA and CDR2 reads SQIVND. V trim: 4 bases; J trim: 5 bases; unmatched bases: 4. The chain is made from TRBV19 and TRBJ2-1, with 11 bases matching TRBD2. What was sequenced was PBMCs or a T cell subset sorted from them (not recorded which). This clonotype was obtained from an adult woman who had mild COVID-19 (a few samples of this study predate the infection). The sample titles of this study are shuffled in the database, so cell type and time point are left out; the donor was told from shared clones. The DNA sequence is TGTGCCAGTAGTAGATGGACTAGCGGGCACAATGAGCAGTTCTTC. Translated, this is CASSRWTSGHNEQFF.